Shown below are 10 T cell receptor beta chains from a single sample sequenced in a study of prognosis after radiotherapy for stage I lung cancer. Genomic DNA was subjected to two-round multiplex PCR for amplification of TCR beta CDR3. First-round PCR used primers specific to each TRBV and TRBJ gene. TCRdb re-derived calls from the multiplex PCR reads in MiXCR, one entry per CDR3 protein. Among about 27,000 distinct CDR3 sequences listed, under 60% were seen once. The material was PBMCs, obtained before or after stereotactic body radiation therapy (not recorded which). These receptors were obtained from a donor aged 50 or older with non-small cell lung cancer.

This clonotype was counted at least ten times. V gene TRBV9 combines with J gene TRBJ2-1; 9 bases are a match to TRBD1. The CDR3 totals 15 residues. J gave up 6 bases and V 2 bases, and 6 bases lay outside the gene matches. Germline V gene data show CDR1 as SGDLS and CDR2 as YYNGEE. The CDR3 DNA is TGTGCCAGCAGCGTCTTACAGGGGGCAAGCAATGAGCAGTTCTTC. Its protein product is CASSVLQGASNEQFF.

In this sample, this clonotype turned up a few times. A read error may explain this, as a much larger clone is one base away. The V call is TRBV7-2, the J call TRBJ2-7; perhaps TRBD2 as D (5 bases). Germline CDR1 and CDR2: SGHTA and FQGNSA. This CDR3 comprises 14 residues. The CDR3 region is CASSPGSVGSSRNF. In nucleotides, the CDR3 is TGTGCCAGCAGCCCGGGGTCCGTGGGGTCATCGCGTAACTTC.

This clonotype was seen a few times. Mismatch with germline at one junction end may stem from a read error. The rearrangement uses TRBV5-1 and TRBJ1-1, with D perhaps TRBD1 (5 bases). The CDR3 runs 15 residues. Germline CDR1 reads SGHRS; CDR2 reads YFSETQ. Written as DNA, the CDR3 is TGCGCCAGCAGTTTGGATGGGGTCAGGGTCACTGAAGCTTTCTTT. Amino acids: CASSLDGVRVTEAFF.

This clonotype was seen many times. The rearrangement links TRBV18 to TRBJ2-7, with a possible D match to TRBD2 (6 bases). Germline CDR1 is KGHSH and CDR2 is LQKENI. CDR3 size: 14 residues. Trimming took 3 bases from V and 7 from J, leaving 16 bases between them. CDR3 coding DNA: TGTGCCAGCTCACCTATGACTAGGAGCGGGGAGCAGTACTTC. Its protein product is CASSPMTRSGEQYF. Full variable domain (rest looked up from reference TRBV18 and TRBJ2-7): NAGVMQNPRHLVRRRGQEARLRCSPMKGHSHVYWYRQLPEEGLKFMVYLQKENIIDESGMPKERFSAEFPKEGPSILRIQQVVRGDSAAYFCASSPMTRSGEQYFGPGTRLTVT.

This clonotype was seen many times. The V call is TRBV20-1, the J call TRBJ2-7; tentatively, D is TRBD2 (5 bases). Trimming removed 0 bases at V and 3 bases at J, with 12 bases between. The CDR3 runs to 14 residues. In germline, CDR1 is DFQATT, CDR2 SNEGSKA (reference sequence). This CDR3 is CSARDRRRHYEQYF. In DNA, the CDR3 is TGCAGTGCTAGAGACCGACGGAGGCACTACGAGCAGTACTTC.

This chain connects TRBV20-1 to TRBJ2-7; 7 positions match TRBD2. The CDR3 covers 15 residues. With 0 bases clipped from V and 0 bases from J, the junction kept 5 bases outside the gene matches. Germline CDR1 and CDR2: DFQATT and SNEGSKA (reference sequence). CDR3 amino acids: CSARDPAGRSYEQYF. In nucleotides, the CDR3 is TGCAGTGCTAGAGACCCAGCGGGGCGCTCCTACGAGCAGTACTTC.

The CDR3 loop reads CASSQDPIRCRGGEQYF. DNA of the CDR3: TGTGCCAGCAGCCAAGACCCAATTCGCTGTAGGGGAGGCGAGCAGTACTTC. The chain couples TRBV3-1 to TRBJ2-7; the D gene is possibly TRBD2 (6 bases). This CDR3 is built from 17 residues. Germline values: CDR1 LGHDT, CDR2 YNNKEL (reference sequence). The V and J ends lost 0 bases and 6 bases respectively, with 21 bases between them.

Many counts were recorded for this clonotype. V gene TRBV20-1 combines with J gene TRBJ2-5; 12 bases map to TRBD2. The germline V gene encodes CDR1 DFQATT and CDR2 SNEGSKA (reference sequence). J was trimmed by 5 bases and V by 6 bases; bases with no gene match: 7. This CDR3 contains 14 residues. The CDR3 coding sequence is TGCAGTGCCAGGGGGACTAGCGGGCTGGAGACCCAGTACTTC. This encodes CSARGTSGLETQYF.

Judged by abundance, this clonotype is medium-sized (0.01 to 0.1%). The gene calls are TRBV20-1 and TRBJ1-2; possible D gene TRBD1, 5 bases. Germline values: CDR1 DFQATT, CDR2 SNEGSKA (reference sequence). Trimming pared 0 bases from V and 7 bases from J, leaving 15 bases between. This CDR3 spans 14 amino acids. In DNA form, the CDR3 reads TGCAGTGCTAGAGATAGAGGGGAAACGGGTGGCTACACCTTC. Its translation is CSARDRGETGGYTF.

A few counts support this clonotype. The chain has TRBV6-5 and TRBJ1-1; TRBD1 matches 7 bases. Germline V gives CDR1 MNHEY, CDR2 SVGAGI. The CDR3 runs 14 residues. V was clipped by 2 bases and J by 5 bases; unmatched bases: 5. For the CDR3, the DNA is TGTGCCAGCAGTTACGTGACAGGGATGACTGAAGCTTTCTTT. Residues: CASSYVTGMTEAFF.